This note documents a single T cell receptor beta chain sequence. Its antigen remains unknown. The CDR3 length is 13 residues. V dropped 3 bases and J dropped 0 bases, with 5 bases sitting between them. Germline-derived CDR1 and CDR2 are LNHDA and SQIVND (reference sequence). The lymph nodes were axillary draining lymph nodes from breast cancer patients. This sample is drawn from a study of breast tumors, draining lymph nodes, adjacent tissues. TCRdb re-called the multiplex PCR reads through MiXCR, storing one row per CDR3 protein. The sample records under 350,000 distinct CDR3 sequences, roughly 31% being singletons. Points from the study as a whole: That most tumor T cells come from lymph nodes remained unproven. The data were judged consistent with most tumor T cells coming from lymph node and expanding in tumor. Tumor TCR diversity was below lymph nodes but above nontumor tissue. Compared with basal-like, luminal-like tumors shared significantly more repertoire with nontumor tissue.

Sequencing was done on a sample of axillary lymph node tissue. This clonotype was sampled from a female donor with breast cancer. Some clones in this sample may be carry-over from other donors' samples. The chain joins TRBV19 to TRBJ1-1; D is ambiguous. For the CDR3, the DNA is TGTGCCAGTAGTATCACTTTGAACACTGAAGCTTTCTTT. It translates to CASSITLNTEAFF.